One and the same sample provided the 24 T cell receptor beta chains below, sequenced in a study of follicular helper T cells after annual influenza vaccination. The assay was immunoSEQ multiplex PCR, and TCRdb's table has in-frame clones only and misses some. The sample contains fewer than 30,000 clones, 80% to 90% of which appear only once. The time point denotes: 2014-2015 season, pre-vaccination. The specimen was CXCR5+ CD38- circulating T follicular helper cells from blood, collected on the day of influenza vaccination. Subset of the sample: circulating Tfh, non-naive CD4+CXCR5+PD-1+ (ICOS+CD38+ or ICOS-CD38-). Receptor source: an adult who received the influenza vaccine.

This chain links TRBV5-1 with TRBJ1-1, with 8 bases aligning to TRBD1. The V gene end was trimmed by 4 bases and the J gene end by 1 base; junction bases not matched to a gene: 6. CDR3 size: 15 residues. CDR1 SGHRS and CDR2 YFSETQ come from the germline V gene. The CDR3: CASSLTGGRNTEAFF. CDR3 DNA: TGCGCCAGCAGCCTCACAGGGGGACGGAACACTGAAGCTTTCTTT.

The V call is TRBV14, the J call TRBJ2-7; D is perhaps TRBD1 (5 bases). Germline CDR1 SGHDN, CDR2 FVKESK. Trimming stripped 3 bases from V and 5 bases from J, with 17 bases between. This CDR3 comprises 15 residues. DNA for the CDR3: TGTGCCAGCAGCCACGATCTAACAGGTGGAGACGAGCAGTACTTC. This sequence encodes CASSHDLTGGDEQYF. Drawing the rest from reference TRBV14 and TRBJ2-7, the complete variable domain is EAGVTQFPSHSVIEKGQTVTLRCDPISGHDNLYWYRRVMGKEIKFLLHFVKESKQDESGMPNNRFLAERTGGTYSTLKVQPAELEDSGVYFCASSHDLTGGDEQYFGPGTRLTVT.

This chain connects TRBV27 to TRBJ2-1; perhaps TRBD1 as D (5 bases). The CDR3 is 16 amino acids. Germline V gene lookup returns CDR1 MNHEY and CDR2 SMNVEV (reference sequence). Trimming pared 5 bases from V and 6 bases from J, leaving 20 bases between. In nucleotides, the CDR3 is TGTGCCAGCAGTCGTCAGGGTGCCACCCCAAGCAATGAGCAGTTCTTC. It is translated as CASSRQGATPSNEQFF.

The V and J genes are TRBV4-2 and TRBJ2-7, with D unclear. The length of the CDR3 is 14 residues. Germline lookup yields CDR1 LGHNA and CDR2 YNFKEQ. Trimming pared 0 bases from V and 6 bases from J, leaving 12 bases between. CDR3 nucleotides: TGTGCCAGCAGCCAAGATCATAGTAGATCCGAGCAGTACTTC. Translation: CASSQDHSRSEQYF.

The DNA for the CDR3 is TGTGCCAGCAGGCAACAGGTGAACACTGAAGCTTTCTTT. Protein sequence: CASRQQVNTEAFF. The V and J genes are TRBV7-3 and TRBJ1-1; perhaps TRBD1 as D (5 bases). The CDR3 is 13 residues long. V lost 6 bases to trimming and J lost 0 bases, with 8 bases between them. In germline, CDR1 is SGHTA, CDR2 FQGTGA.

The chain carries TRBV5-1 and TRBJ2-1, with D maybe TRBD1 (5 bases). Trimming pared 4 bases from V and 5 bases from J, leaving 13 bases between. Per germline, CDR1 SGHRS and CDR2 YFSETQ. The CDR3 spans 14 residues. Here the CDR3 DNA reads TGCGCCAGCAGCCCAACCACAGGAAACAATGAGCAGTTCTTC. Its protein product is CASSPTTGNNEQFF.

V usage is TRBV4-1 and J usage is TRBJ2-7, with a weak D call TRBD2 (6 bases). The CDR3 length is 15 residues. Germline CDR1 MGHRA, CDR2 YSYEKL. V was trimmed by 4 bases and J by 1 base, leaving 14 bases between them. CDR3 amino acids: CASSPSSARSYEQYF. DNA for the CDR3: TGCGCCAGCAGCCCTTCTAGCGCGAGATCCTACGAGCAGTACTTC.

This clone was detected a few times. The CDR3, as DNA: TGTGCCAGCAGTTTATCCTATTCGGGGATTCAGTACTTC. Translated: CASSLSYSGIQYF. The V call is TRBV27, the J call TRBJ2-4; a weak D match, TRBD2 (5 bases). Per the germline V gene, CDR1 is MNHEY and CDR2 is SMNVEV (reference sequence). The CDR3 has 13 residues. V gave up 0 bases and J gave up 10 bases, with 10 bases separating them.

The V and J genes are TRBV6-1 and TRBJ1-5; 7 bases agree with TRBD1. Per the germline V gene, CDR1 is MNHNS and CDR2 is SASEGT. Losses at the gene ends were 6 bases for V and 5 bases for J; bases not matched to a gene: 4. The CDR3 runs 13 residues. The CDR3 reads CASRGQGDQPQHF. CDR3 DNA: TGTGCCAGCAGGGGTCAGGGGGATCAGCCCCAGCATTTT.

The CDR3 nucleotides are TGTGCCAGCAACCTAATGGAGGGGCACGAGACCCAGTACTTC. Translated, it gives CASNLMEGHETQYF. The rearrangement joins TRBV7-9 to TRBJ2-5; weak D call: TRBD2 (6 bases). Per germline, CDR1 SEHNR and CDR2 FQNEAQ (reference sequence). This CDR3 contains 14 residues. Deletions cut 7 bases from V and 5 bases from J, with 17 bases between.

The chain recombines TRBV7-3 with TRBJ2-2, with 8 bases identical to TRBD1. The CDR3 has 15 amino acids. Germline values: CDR1 SGHTA, CDR2 FQGTGA. The junction had 7 bases not matched to a gene; V was cut back by 5 bases and J by 5 bases. The CDR3 DNA sequence: TGTGCCAGCAGCCCAACAGGGGGTCGGACCGGGGAGCTGTTTTTT. Amino acids: CASSPTGGRTGELFF.

The chain is built from TRBV5-5 and TRBJ1-3; D remains ambiguous. Trimming cost V 0 bases and J 0 bases, with 7 bases left between them. The V gene's germline CDR1 is SGHKS and CDR2 YYEKEE (reference sequence). This CDR3 is built from 15 residues. The CDR3 nucleotides read TGTGCCAGCAGCTTGGTGGCCCTCTCTGGAAACACCATATATTTT. Translated, it gives CASSLVALSGNTIYF.

The chain employs TRBV30 and TRBJ2-5; 7 bases are a match to TRBD1. In germline, CDR1 is GTSNPN, CDR2 SVGIG (reference sequence). The CDR3 loop spans 15 amino acids. V trimming: 2 bases; J trimming: 5 bases; junction bases outside the gene matches: 11. The DNA of the CDR3 is TGTGCCTGGAGTAGGACAGGCCGTTCGGGTGAGACCCAGTACTTC. Translation: CAWSRTGRSGETQYF.

This clone was counted a few times. The V gene is TRBV5-4, the J gene TRBJ2-1; unclear D gene. Germline CDR1 and CDR2: SGHNT and YYREEE (reference sequence). The CDR3 spans 14 residues. V lost 2 bases, J lost 0 bases, and 6 bases lay in between. The CDR3 loop is CASSFQDSYNEQFF. Written as DNA, the CDR3 is TGTGCCAGCAGCTTCCAGGACTCCTACAATGAGCAGTTCTTC.

V and J are TRBV28 and TRBJ1-5, with a weak D call TRBD1 (5 bases). V was pared by 10 bases and J by 3 bases, with 13 bases between. This CDR3 contains 13 residues. CDR1 is MDHEN, CDR2 SYDVKM, per germline. The CDR3 DNA reads as TGTGCCATCCAGGGTAGTCCCAATCAGCCCCAGCATTTT. Protein sequence: CAIQGSPNQPQHF.

The rearrangement links TRBV5-8 to TRBJ1-5; D remains unclear. This CDR3 comprises 14 residues. V was trimmed by 2 bases and J by 1 base, leaving 7 bases between them. CDR1 is SGHTS and CDR2 is YDEGEE in the germline V gene. The CDR3 sequence is CASSFYESNQPQHF. CDR3 sequence (DNA): TGTGCCAGCAGCTTCTACGAGAGCAATCAGCCCCAGCATTTT. The whole variable domain, filled in from reference TRBV5-8 and TRBJ1-5, reads EAGVTQSPTHLIKTRGQQATLRCSPISGHTSVYWYQQALGLGLQFLLWYDEGEERNRGNFPPRFSGRQFPNYSSELNVNALELEDSALYLCASSFYESNQPQHFGDGTRLSIL.

V is TRBV7-8 and J is TRBJ2-7, with D maybe TRBD1 (6 bases). Germline values: CDR1 SGHVS, CDR2 FQNEAQ. CDR3 length: 13 residues. The ends were cut back, 4 bases at V and 4 bases at J, with 11 bases in the middle. Written as DNA, the CDR3 is TGTGCCAGCAGCTCTGCACAGGGTTACGAGCAGTACTTC. This codes for CASSSAQGYEQYF.

This sequence joins TRBV7-6 and TRBJ2-5; 7 bases line up with TRBD1. Trimming took 5 bases from V and 5 from J; bases not matched to a gene: 11. Germline assignment: CDR1 SGHVS and CDR2 FNYEAQ. The CDR3 length is 15 residues. In DNA form, the CDR3 reads TGTGCCAGCAGCGCTGAACAGGGGCCCGGGGAGACCCAGTACTTC. Its translation is CASSAEQGPGETQYF.

This clone has just one count. The chain joins TRBV28 to TRBJ1-5; 9 nucleotides agree with TRBD1. The CDR3 loop spans 17 amino acids. V lost 2 bases to trimming and J lost 4 bases; unmatched junction nucleotides: 9. From germline, CDR1 is MDHEN and CDR2 SYDVKM. As DNA, the CDR3 is TGTGCCAGCAGTTTACTCCCTTCGACAGGGGGTAATCAGCCCCAGCATTTT. Residues: CASSLLPSTGGNQPQHF.

The chain combines TRBV6-5 with TRBJ1-5, with D perhaps matching TRBD1 (6 bases). The V gene's germline CDR1 is MNHEY and CDR2 SVGAGI. Trimming cost V 8 bases and J 5 bases, with 13 bases left between them. The CDR3 is 13 amino acids. CDR3 bases: TGTGCCAGCGTATGGGGGGGCGATCAGCCCCAGCATTTT. Encoded protein: CASVWGGDQPQHF.

The chain joins TRBV2 to TRBJ2-7; 10 bases agree with TRBD2. Trimming removed 6 bases from V and 3 bases from J; junction bases left unmatched: 8. Germline CDR1 reads SNHLY; CDR2 reads FYNNEI. There are 15 residues in the CDR3. The DNA for the CDR3 is TGTGCCAGCAGAGATGCTAGCGGGGGAAGCTACGAGCAGTACTTC. Its translation is CASRDASGGSYEQYF.

The gene calls are TRBV7-8 and TRBJ2-7, with 7 nucleotides matching TRBD2. From germline, CDR1 is SGHVS and CDR2 FQNEAQ. The CDR3 sequence is 17 residues long. V shed 0 bases, J shed 2 bases, and the junction held 10 bases outside the gene matches. CDR3 residues: CASSLAGASGRTYEQYF. The DNA for the CDR3 is TGTGCCAGCAGCTTAGCCGGGGCCTCCGGGAGGACCTACGAGCAGTACTTC.

The V and J genes are TRBV9 and TRBJ1-2; D remains unclear. V was shortened by 3 bases and J by 8 bases, with 14 bases between the two germline ends. The CDR3 is made up of 13 amino acids. From germline, CDR1 is SGDLS and CDR2 YYNGEE. The CDR3 DNA follows: TGTGCCAGCAGCGGGGAGGGTTTGAAGGGCTACACCTTC. This codes for CASSGEGLKGYTF.

This clone has only one observation. The gene calls are TRBV10-3 and TRBJ2-5, with D possibly being TRBD1 (5 bases). This CDR3 is built from 13 residues. Trimming cost V 1 base and J 7 bases, with 10 bases left between them. The germline CDR1 and CDR2 sequences are ENHRY and SYGVKD. CDR3 loop: CAISEFREGTQYF. CDR3 DNA: TGTGCCATCAGTGAGTTCAGGGAAGGGACCCAGTACTTC.